The 8 T cell receptor beta chains below all came from one sample that was sequenced in a study of blood T cell repertoires in COVID-19. Libraries were prepared by immunoSEQ multiplex PCR; TCRdb keeps only in-frame clonotypes and omits some of them. The sample lists 45,000 to 60,000 clones, roughly 85% seen once, with approximately 12% in the top ten. Sequencing was performed on peripheral blood. All receptors derive from a human donor in a cohort sampled during active COVID-19.

This clone was counted only a few times. The V gene is TRBV19, the J gene TRBJ1-2; 7 bases align to TRBD1. Germline CDR1 reads LNHDA; CDR2 reads SQIVND (reference sequence). CDR3 size: 13 residues. The junction had 5 bases not matched to a gene; V was cut back by 5 bases and J by 5 bases. The CDR3 loop reads CASSDWGQYGYTF. In DNA, the CDR3 is TGTGCCAGTAGTGACTGGGGACAGTATGGCTACACCTTC. Full variable domain (rest looked up from reference TRBV19 and TRBJ1-2): DGGITQSPKYLFRKEGQNVTLSCEQNLNHDAMYWYRQDPGQGLRLIYYSQIVNDFQKGDIAEGYSVSREKKESFPLTVTSAQKNPTAFYLCASSDWGQYGYTFGSGTRLTVV.

This clone was observed a handful of times. The chain recombines TRBV7-2 with TRBJ1-2; 8 nucleotides agree with TRBD1. Per germline, CDR1 SGHTA and CDR2 FQGNSA. The CDR3 is 15 amino acids. V shed 5 bases and J 8 bases; nucleotides not matched to a gene: 13. CDR3 sequence reads: CASSQGSRDRQGYTF. CDR3 coding DNA: TGTGCCAGCAGCCAAGGATCCCGGGACAGGCAGGGCTACACCTTC.

This chain uses TRBV10-3 with TRBJ1-5; D uncertain. The germline CDR1 and CDR2 sequences are ENHRY and SYGVKD. CDR3 length: 14 amino acids. V was pared by 0 bases and J by 1 base, with 4 bases between. CDR3 in DNA: TGTGCCATCAGTGAGTCGGGCAGCAATCAGCCCCAGCATTTT. Protein: CAISESGSNQPQHF.

The gene calls are TRBV10-3 and TRBJ2-1; 8 bases fit TRBD2. Germline CDR1 ENHRY, CDR2 SYGVKD. This CDR3 has 16 residues. V shed 6 bases and J 0 bases; nucleotides not matched to a gene: 7. Written as DNA, the CDR3 is TGTGCCATCAGGGCCCCGGGGGGGGTCTCCTACAATGAGCAGTTCTTC. Its translation is CAIRAPGGVSYNEQFF.

The chain has TRBV6-5 and TRBJ1-2; D remains unclear. The CDR3 is made up of 15 amino acids. V was pared by 8 bases and J by 2 bases, with 18 bases between. Germline CDR1 is MNHEY and CDR2 is SVGAGI. The CDR3 here is CASQETDDSNYGYTF. DNA of the CDR3: TGTGCCAGCCAAGAGACCGACGACTCAAACTATGGCTACACCTTC.

The chain joins TRBV19 to TRBJ2-7, with D possibly being TRBD1 (6 bases). Trimming took off 6 bases at V and 0 bases at J, with 12 bases between the two ends. Germline-derived CDR1 and CDR2 are LNHDA and SQIVND (reference sequence). This CDR3 is built from 14 residues. CDR3 amino acids: CASRMGTNSYEQYF. The CDR3, as DNA: TGTGCCAGTAGGATGGGGACAAACTCCTACGAGCAGTACTTC.

As regards this clone: At the DNA level, this CDR3 is encoded by other sequences in the same sample as well. The V gene is TRBV7-2, the J gene TRBJ2-2; D unclear. Germline-derived CDR1 and CDR2 are SGHTA and FQGNSA. The length of the CDR3 is 12 residues. V was cut by 4 bases and J by 5 bases, with 5 bases left in between. The CDR3 region has the DNA TGTGCCAGCAGCTCTTATACCGGGGAGCTGTTTTTT. It yields the protein CASSSYTGELFF.

The sample holds a few counts of this clone. This chain links TRBV4-1 with TRBJ2-7; D is possibly TRBD1 (5 bases). Trimming took off 3 bases at V and 3 bases at J, with 9 bases between the two ends. CDR3 length equals 13 residues. CDR1 and CDR2 from the germline V gene are MGHRA and YSYEKL. CDR3 sequence: CASSQTVVYEQYF. The CDR3 DNA sequence: TGCGCCAGCAGCCAGACAGTGGTCTACGAGCAGTACTTC.